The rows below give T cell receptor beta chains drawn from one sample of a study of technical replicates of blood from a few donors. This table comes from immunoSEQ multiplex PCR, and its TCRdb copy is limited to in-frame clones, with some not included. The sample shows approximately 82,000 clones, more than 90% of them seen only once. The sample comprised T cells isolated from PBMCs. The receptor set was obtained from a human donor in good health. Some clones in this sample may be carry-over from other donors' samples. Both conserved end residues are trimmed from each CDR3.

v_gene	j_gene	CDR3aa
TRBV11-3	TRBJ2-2	ASSAYRVTRELF
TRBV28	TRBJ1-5	ASSLPGGNQPQH
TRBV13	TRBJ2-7	ASSHWRSLYEQY
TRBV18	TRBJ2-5	ASSRNRGQETQY
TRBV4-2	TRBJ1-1	ASSQEMSTPPRRSMNTEAF
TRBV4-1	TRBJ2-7	ASSQTPGQGSYEQY
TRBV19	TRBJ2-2	ASSIGQGSTGELF
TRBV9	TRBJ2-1	ASSPRTGTADNEQF
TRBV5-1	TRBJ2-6	ASSQTFSGANVLT
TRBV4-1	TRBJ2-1	ASSQATSGSYEQF
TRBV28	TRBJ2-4	ASSKPGQPKNIQY
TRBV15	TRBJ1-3	ATSRERGNGNTIY
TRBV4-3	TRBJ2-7	ASSQDRTGVYEQY
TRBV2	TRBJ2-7	ASNERVQSYEQY
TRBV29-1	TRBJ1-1	SVQETGGTEAF
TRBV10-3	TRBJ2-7	AISESNAGGHEQY
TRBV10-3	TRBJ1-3	AISEGQGLAGSTIY
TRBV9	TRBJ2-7	ASSDYSAGDYEQY
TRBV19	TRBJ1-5	ASSTNRYNQPQH
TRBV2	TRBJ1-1	ASIAEPNTEAF
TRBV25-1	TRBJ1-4	ASSLQGSANEKLF
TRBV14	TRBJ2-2	ASSHPAGELF
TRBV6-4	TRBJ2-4	ASSDLAGSNIQY
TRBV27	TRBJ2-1	ASSPETGLAMLHPYNEQF
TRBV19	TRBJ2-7	ASRSSGLAYSYEQY
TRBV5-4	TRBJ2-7	ASSSLATGEQY
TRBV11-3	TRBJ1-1	ASSLDRINTEAF
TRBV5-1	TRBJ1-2	ASSLEREGYT
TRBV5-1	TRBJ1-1	ASSSQGVNTEAF
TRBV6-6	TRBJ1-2	ASSQIATSANYGYT
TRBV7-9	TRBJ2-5	ASSLAFGYGETQY
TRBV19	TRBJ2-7	ASSTESQNPYEQY
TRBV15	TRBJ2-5	ATSRDLAQETQY
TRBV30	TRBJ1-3	AWSPARGTIY
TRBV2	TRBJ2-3	ASSQGRNADTQY
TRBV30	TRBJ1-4	AWSVTSEKLF
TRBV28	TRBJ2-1	ASGRYNEQF
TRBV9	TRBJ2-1	ASSTPLAGAHNEQF
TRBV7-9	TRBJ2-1	ASSLEQGLYNEQF
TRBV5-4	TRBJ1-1	ASSFPRGLRLKKTEAF
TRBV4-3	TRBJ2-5	ASSQDRRSDLQY
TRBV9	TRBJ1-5	ASSFRDRYSNQPQH
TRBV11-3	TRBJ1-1	ASSFNRATEAF
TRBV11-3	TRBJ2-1	ASSGGSTI